The clone carrying this T cell receptor beta chain has a count of ten or more. As yet, its antigen is unknown. These data belong to a study of CD8 T cells in ankylosing spondylitis. The study, taken as a whole, reports: CD8+ by phenotype, disease-linked clones were relatively rare in peripheral blood. For ankylosing spondylitis blood, a TCR beta motif of under 10 highly homologous variants appeared characteristic. Past research had described some motif variants in reactive arthritis synovial fluid and blood.

TCRdb independently ran MiXCR on the 5' RACE reads; one entry per CDR3 protein. The sample lists about 280,000 distinct CDR3 sequences; 15% to 20% were seen once. The junction had 8 bases not matched to a gene; V was cut back by 7 bases and J by 5 bases. The CDR3 runs to 14 residues. This sequence originates from a male donor with ankylosing spondylitis or in good health (not recorded which). Source material: blood, either unsorted or a sorted T cell fraction (not recorded which). The chain carries TRBV12-3 or TRBV12-4 and TRBJ1-1, with TRBD1 matching over 9 bases. In DNA, the CDR3 is TGTGCCAGCACCGACACAGGGGGCTTAACTGAAGCTTTCTTT. This codes for CASTDTGGLTEAFF.